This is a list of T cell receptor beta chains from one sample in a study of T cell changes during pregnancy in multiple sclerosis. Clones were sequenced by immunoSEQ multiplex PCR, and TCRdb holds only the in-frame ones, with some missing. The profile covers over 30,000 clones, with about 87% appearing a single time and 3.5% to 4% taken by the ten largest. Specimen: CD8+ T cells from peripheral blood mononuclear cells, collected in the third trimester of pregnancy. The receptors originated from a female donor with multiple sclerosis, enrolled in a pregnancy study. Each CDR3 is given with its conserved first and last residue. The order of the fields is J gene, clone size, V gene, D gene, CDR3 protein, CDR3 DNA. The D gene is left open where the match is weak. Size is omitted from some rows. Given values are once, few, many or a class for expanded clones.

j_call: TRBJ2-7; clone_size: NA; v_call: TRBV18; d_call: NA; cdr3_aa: CASSPSTAGQYF; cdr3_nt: TGTGCCAGCTCACCAAGCACAGCAGGGCAGTACTTC
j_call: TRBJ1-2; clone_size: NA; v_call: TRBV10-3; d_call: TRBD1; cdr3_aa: CAIDRGGNGYTF; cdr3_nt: TGTGCCATCGACAGGGGGGGGAATGGCTACACCTTC
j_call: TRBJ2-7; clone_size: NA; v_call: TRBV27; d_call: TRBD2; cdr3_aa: CASPSGGDAYEQYF; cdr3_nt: TGTGCCAGCCCAAGCGGGGGGGATGCTTACGAGCAGTACTTC
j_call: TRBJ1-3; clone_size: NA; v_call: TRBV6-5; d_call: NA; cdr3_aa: CASSYATGGNTIYF; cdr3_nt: TGTGCCAGCAGTTACGCGACAGGCGGAAACACCATATATTTT
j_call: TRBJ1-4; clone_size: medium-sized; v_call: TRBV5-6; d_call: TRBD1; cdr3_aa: CASSAGQGTSKLFF; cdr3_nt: TGTGCCAGCAGCGCCGGACAGGGGACTAGTAAACTGTTTTTT
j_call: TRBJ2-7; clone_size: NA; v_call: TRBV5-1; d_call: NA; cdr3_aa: CASSLSSWTDLSYEQYF; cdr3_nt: TGCGCCAGCAGCTTAAGCAGTTGGACAGATCTTTCCTACGAGCAGTACTTC
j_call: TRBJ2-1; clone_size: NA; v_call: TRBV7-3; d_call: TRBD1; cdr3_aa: CASSPTGGNEQFF; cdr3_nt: TGTGCCAGCAGCCCGACAGGGGGGAATGAGCAGTTCTTC
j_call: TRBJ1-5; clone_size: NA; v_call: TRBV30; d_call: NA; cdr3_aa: CAWSTRTQRDQPQHF; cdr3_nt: TGTGCCTGGAGTACCCGGACTCAACGGGATCAGCCCCAGCATTTT
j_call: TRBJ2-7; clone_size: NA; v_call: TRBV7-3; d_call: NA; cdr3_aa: CASSPAGTGMDF; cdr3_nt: TGTGCCAGCAGCCCGGCGGGTACAGGGATGGACTTC
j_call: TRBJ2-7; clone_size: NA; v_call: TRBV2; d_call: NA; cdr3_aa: CASRGGGMSYEQYF; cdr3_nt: TGTGCCAGCAGAGGGGGGGGGATGTCCTACGAGCAGTACTTC
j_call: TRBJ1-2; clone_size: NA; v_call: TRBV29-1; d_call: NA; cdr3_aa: CSVPRGVGGYTF; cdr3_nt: TGCAGCGTTCCCAGAGGTGTTGGTGGCTACACCTTC
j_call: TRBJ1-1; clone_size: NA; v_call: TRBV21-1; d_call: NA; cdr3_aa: CASSNRGPIEAFF; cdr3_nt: TGTGCCAGCAGCAACAGGGGACCCATTGAAGCTTTCTTT
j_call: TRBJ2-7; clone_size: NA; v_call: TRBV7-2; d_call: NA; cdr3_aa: CASSLGHIGEQYF; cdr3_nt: TGTGCCAGCAGCTTGGGACATATCGGCGAGCAGTACTTC
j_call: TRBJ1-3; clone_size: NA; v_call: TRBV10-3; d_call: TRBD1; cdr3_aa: CAIRQDREPPGNTIYF; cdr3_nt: TGTGCCATCAGGCAGGACAGGGAGCCCCCTGGAAACACCATATATTTT
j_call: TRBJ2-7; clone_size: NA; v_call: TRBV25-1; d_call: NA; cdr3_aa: CASSGLGGGYEQYF; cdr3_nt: TGTGCCAGCAGTGGGTTGGGGGGAGGCTACGAGCAGTACTTC
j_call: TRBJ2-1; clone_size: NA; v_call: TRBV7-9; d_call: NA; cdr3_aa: CASSRSYNEQFF; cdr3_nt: TGTGCCAGCAGCCGCTCCTACAATGAGCAGTTCTTC
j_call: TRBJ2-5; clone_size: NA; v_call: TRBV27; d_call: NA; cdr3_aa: CAVHSGETQYF; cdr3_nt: TGTGCCGTCCACTCGGGGGAGACCCAGTACTTC
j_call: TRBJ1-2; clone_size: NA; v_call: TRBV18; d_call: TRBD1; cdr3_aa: CASSPQRGQGDYGYTF; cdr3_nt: TGTGCCAGCTCACCGCAACGGGGACAGGGTGACTATGGCTACACCTTC
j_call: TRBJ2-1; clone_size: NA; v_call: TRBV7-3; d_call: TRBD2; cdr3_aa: CASSLAGGLGEQFF; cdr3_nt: TGTGCCAGCAGCTTAGCGGGGGGGCTCGGTGAGCAGTTCTTC
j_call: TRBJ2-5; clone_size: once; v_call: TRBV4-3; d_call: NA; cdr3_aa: CASSQDGGGDQETQYF; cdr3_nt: TGCGCCAGCAGCCAAGATGGTGGGGGCGATCAAGAGACCCAGTACTTC
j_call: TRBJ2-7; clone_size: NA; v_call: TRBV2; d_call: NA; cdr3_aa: CASSEGPPPGEQYF; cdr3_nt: TGTGCCAGCAGTGAAGGACCCCCGCCGGGCGAGCAGTACTTC
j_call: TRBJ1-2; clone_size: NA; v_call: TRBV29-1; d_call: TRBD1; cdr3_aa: CSGGQGFFGYTF; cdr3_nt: TGCAGCGGGGGACAGGGGTTTTTTGGCTACACCTTC
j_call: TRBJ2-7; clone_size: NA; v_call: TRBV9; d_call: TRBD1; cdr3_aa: CASNGGQGSHEQYF; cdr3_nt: TGTGCCAGCAACGGGGGACAGGGTTCACACGAGCAGTACTTC
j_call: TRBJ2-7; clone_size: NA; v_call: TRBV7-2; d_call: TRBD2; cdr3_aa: CASSSASGGAEQYF; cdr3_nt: TGTGCCAGCAGCTCGGCTAGCGGGGGGGCCGAGCAGTACTTC
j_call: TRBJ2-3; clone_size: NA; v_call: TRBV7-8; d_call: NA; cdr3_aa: CASSFSGGAMTDTQYF; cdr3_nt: TGTGCCAGCAGCTTTTCGGGGGGCGCGATGACAGATACGCAGTATTTT
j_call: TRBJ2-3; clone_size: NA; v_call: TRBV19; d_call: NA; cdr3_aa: CASSTLLDSNTDTQYF; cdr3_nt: TGTGCCAGTAGTACCCTGCTAGACAGTAACACAGATACGCAGTATTTT
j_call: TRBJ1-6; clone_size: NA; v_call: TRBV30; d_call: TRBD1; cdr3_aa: CAWSRDRVNSPLHF; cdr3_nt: TGTGCCTGGAGTCGGGACAGGGTAAATTCACCCCTCCACTTT
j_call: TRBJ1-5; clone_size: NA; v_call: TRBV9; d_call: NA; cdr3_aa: CASSVAGLGQPQHF; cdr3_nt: TGTGCCAGCAGCGTAGCAGGGCTGGGTCAGCCCCAGCATTTT
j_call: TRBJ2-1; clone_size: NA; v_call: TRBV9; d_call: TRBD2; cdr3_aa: CASSASGTSGVEQFF; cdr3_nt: TGTGCCAGCAGCGCATCCGGGACTAGCGGGGTTGAGCAGTTCTTC
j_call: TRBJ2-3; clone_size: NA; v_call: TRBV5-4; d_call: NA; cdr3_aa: CASSSGVTQYF; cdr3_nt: TGTGCCAGCAGCTCAGGGGTTACGCAGTATTTT
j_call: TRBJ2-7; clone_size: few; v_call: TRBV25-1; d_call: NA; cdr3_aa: CASTGSYEQYF; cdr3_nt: TGTGCCAGCACAGGCAGCTACGAGCAGTACTTC
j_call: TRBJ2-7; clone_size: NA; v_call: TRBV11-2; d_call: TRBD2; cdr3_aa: CASSWGGVNEQYF; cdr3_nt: TGTGCCAGCAGTTGGGGGGGAGTAAACGAGCAGTACTTC
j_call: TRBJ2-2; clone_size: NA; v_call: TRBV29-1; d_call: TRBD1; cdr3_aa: CSVADPGQGTGELFF; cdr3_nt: TGCAGCGTCGCGGACCCGGGACAGGGGACCGGGGAGCTGTTTTTT
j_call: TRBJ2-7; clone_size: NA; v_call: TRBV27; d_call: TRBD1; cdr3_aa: CASSPTGYEQYF; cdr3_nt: TGTGCCAGCAGTCCGACAGGGTACGAGCAGTACTTC
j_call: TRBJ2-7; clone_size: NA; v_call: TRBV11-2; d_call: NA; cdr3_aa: CASFRAGGSYEQYF; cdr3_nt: TGTGCCAGCTTCAGGGCAGGGGGGTCCTACGAGCAGTACTTC
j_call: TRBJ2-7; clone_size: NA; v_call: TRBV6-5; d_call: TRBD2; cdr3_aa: CASSYFGTSGYEQYF; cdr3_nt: TGTGCCAGCAGTTACTTCGGGACTAGTGGTTACGAGCAGTACTTC
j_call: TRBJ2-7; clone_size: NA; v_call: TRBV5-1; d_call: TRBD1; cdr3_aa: CASSSRGETGAYEQYF; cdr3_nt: TGCGCCAGCAGCTCCCGCGGGGAGACAGGGGCCTACGAGCAGTACTTC
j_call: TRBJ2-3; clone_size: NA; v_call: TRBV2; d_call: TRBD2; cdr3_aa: CASFMVRAEDGGGASADTQYF; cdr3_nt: TGTGCCAGCTTCATGGTTCGCGCGGAGGACGGCGGGGGGGCTTCAGCAGATACGCAGTATTTT
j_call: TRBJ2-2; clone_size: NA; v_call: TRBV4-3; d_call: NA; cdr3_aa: CASSQGDTNTGELFF; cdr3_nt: TGCGCCAGCAGCCAAGGGGACACGAACACCGGGGAGCTGTTTTTT
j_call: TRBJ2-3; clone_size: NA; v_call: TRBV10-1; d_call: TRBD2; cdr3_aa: CASSGLAGGKDTQYF; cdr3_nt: TGCGCCAGCAGTGGGCTAGCGGGGGGAAAAGATACGCAGTATTTT
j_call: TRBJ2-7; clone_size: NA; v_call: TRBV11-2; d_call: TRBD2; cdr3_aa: CASSLGRGAAYEQYF; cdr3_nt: TGTGCCAGCAGCTTAGGGCGGGGGGCCGCCTACGAGCAGTACTTC
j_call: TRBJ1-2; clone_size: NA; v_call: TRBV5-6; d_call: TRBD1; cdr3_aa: CASSSGQTNLNYGYTF; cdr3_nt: TGTGCCAGCAGCTCGGGACAGACTAACCTAAATTATGGCTACACCTTC
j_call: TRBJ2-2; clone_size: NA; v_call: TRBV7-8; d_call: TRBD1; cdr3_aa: CASSRPMDRASTGELFF; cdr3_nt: TGTGCCAGCAGCCGTCCCATGGACAGGGCGAGCACCGGGGAGCTGTTTTTT
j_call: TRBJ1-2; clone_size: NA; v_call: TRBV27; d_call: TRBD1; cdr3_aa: CASSPGTGSNYGYTF; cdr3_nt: TGTGCCAGCAGTCCCGGGACAGGGTCTAACTATGGCTACACCTTC
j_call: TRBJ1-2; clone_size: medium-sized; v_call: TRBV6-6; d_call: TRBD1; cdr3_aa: CASSYSPDRGRGYTF; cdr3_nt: TGTGCCAGCAGTTACTCGCCGGACAGGGGGCGAGGCTACACCTTC
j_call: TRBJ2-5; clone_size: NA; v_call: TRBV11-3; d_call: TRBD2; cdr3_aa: CASSRSSGGALETQYF; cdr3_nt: TGTGCCAGCAGCCGGAGTAGCGGGGGGGCGTTGGAGACCCAGTACTTC
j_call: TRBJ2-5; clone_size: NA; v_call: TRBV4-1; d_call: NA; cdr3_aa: CASSQVHQGGQETQYF; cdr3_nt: TGCGCCAGCAGCCAAGTACACCAGGGGGGACAAGAGACCCAGTACTTC
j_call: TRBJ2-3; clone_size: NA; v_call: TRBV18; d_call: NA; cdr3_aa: CASSPPDTSTDTQYF; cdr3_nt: TGTGCCAGCTCACCACCCGATACTAGCACAGATACGCAGTATTTT
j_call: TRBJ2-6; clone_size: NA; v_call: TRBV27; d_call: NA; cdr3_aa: CASSLGQTSGANVLTF; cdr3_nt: TGTGCCAGCAGTCTCGGACAGACCTCTGGGGCCAACGTCCTGACTTTC
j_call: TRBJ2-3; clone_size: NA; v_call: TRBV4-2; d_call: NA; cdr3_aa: CASSQEEGWTDTQYF; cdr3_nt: TGTGCCAGCAGCCAAGAGGAGGGATGGACAGATACGCAGTATTTT
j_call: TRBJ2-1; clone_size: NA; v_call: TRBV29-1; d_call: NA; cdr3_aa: CSVGETGLLTDEQFF; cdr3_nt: TGCAGCGTTGGCGAGACGGGACTCTTAACCGATGAGCAGTTCTTC
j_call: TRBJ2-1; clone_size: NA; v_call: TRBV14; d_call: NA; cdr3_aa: CASSPGRGKNEQFF; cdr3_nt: TGTGCCAGCAGCCCCGGACGGGGAAAGAATGAGCAGTTCTTC
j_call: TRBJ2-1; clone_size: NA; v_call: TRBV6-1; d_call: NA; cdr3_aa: CASSEVVYINEQFF; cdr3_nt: TGTGCCAGCAGTGAGGTGGTGTACATCAATGAGCAGTTCTTC
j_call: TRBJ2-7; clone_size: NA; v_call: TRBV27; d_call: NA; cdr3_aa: CASSSEGLEQGKQYF; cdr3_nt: TGTGCCAGCAGTTCTGAAGGCCTGGAACAGGGTAAGCAGTACTTC